The 8 T cell receptor beta chains listed next were all sequenced from one sample in a study of blood T cell repertoires in COVID-19 (dated by TCRdb to about 2020). Libraries were prepared through the immunoSEQ multiplex PCR assay. TCRdb provides this immuneACCESS table in a form limited to in-frame rearrangements. Some clones are lacking; in checked studies, under half of them reflect an unresolved V gene, and why the rest are absent is not known. Present in this sample are 120,000 to 150,000 clones, about nine tenths of which were seen just once. The leading ten clones occupy under 12% of the sample. Sequencing was performed on peripheral blood. The receptors come from a man aged 50 to 59 with active or convalescent COVID-19.

The chain combines TRBV19 with TRBJ1-6; 9 positions match TRBD1. Unmatched junction bases numbered 5, after V lost 5 bases and J lost 12 bases. There are 13 residues in the CDR3. Germline V gives CDR1 LNHDA, CDR2 SQIVND (reference sequence). CDR3: CASSSGQGQPLHF. CDR3 nucleotides: TGTGCCAGTAGTTCGGGACAGGGCCAACCCCTCCACTTT.

The CDR3 sequence is CASSFKGSSGSADTQYF. CDR3 DNA sequence: TGTGCCAGCAGCTTCAAAGGGTCTAGCGGGAGCGCAGATACGCAGTATTTT. The rearrangement joins TRBV7-3 to TRBJ2-3, with 10 bases fitting TRBD2. This CDR3 spans 17 amino acids. Germline CDR1 SGHTA, CDR2 FQGTGA. The ends lost 3 bases at V and 4 bases at J; junction bases unmatched: 10. The full variable domain, its missing parts supplied by reference TRBV7-3 and TRBJ2-3, is GAGVSQTPSNKVTEKGKYVELRCDPISGHTALYWYRQSLGQGPEFLIYFQGTGAADDSGLPNDRFFAVRPEGSVSTLKIQRTERGDSAVYLCASSFKGSSGSADTQYFGPGTRLTVL.

The chain couples TRBV11-3 to TRBJ2-1; D is uncertain. V was shortened by 3 bases and J by 6 bases, with 6 bases between the two germline ends. The length of the CDR3 is 12 residues. The germline CDR1 and CDR2 sequences are SGHNT and YENEEA. The CDR3, as DNA: TGTGCCAGCAGCTTTAGTAGCAATGAGCAGTTCTTC. It translates to CASSFSSNEQFF.

The chain employs TRBV7-8 and TRBJ1-1; D is uncertain. The germline CDR1 and CDR2 sequences are SGHVS and FQNEAQ. This CDR3 contains 14 residues. V was pared by 1 base and J by 2 bases, with 8 bases between. CDR3 protein: CASSLVAGNTEAFF. Written as DNA, the CDR3 is TGTGCCAGCAGCTTAGTCGCAGGTAACACTGAAGCTTTCTTT.

V gene TRBV3-1 (or the pseudogene TRBV3-2) combines with J gene TRBJ2-7, with 7 nucleotides matching TRBD1. The CDR3 extends over 18 amino acids. J lost 2 bases, V lost 4 bases, and 17 bases had no gene match. Looked up from germline, CDR1 is LGHDT and CDR2 is YNNKEL (reference sequence). Here the CDR3 DNA reads TGTGCCAGCAGCCCCAGCCCAATTTTCCACAGGGGACCCTACGAGCAGTACTTC. As protein: CASSPSPIFHRGPYEQYF.

The chain is built from TRBV5-4 and TRBJ2-7, with 10 bases identical to TRBD2. The CDR3 is 16 residues long. Trimming at V came to 5 bases and at J to 6 bases, leaving 14 bases not matched to a gene. The germline CDR1 and CDR2 sequences are SGHNT and YYREEE (reference sequence). This CDR3 reads CASSPLETSGPSEQYF. CDR3 nucleotides: TGTGCCAGCAGTCCCTTGGAGACTAGCGGGCCCTCCGAGCAGTACTTC.

The chain employs TRBV5-1 and TRBJ2-5, with a possible D match to TRBD1 (6 bases). The CDR3 contains 14 residues. Germline CDR1 and CDR2: SGHRS and YFSETQ. V was pared by 0 bases and J by 5 bases, with 11 bases between. CDR3 region: CASSLEVRGETQYF. The CDR3 nucleotides are TGCGCCAGCAGCTTGGAAGTGAGGGGGGAGACCCAGTACTTC.

In this sample, this clone turned up a few times. The genes are TRBV7-6 and TRBJ2-1; 12 nucleotides align to TRBD2. The germline V gene has CDR1 SGHVS and CDR2 FNYEAQ. The CDR3 is 16 residues long. J lost 8 bases, V lost 1 base, and 6 bases had no gene match. Here the CDR3 reads CASSLGLAGAGHEQFF. CDR3 DNA sequence: TGTGCCAGCAGCTTAGGACTAGCGGGAGCTGGGCATGAGCAGTTCTTC.